A single TCR beta chain is shown here with its context. Its cognate antigen is unknown. This sample stems from a study of high-grade serous ovarian cancer treatment subgroups. Study in general: Samples averaged 14,192 reads and around 7,000 unique TCR beta rearrangements.

Study-level points and caveats: Same-patient tumor repertoires overlapped at about 0.11 to 0.85; different patients barely overlapped.

The tumor samples were collected prior to definitive surgery or chemotherapy. This table comes from immunoSEQ multiplex PCR, and its TCRdb copy is limited to in-frame clones, with some not included. The sample holds more than 35,000 clones, 70% to 80% seen once. V was trimmed by 2 bases and J by 7 bases, leaving 20 bases between them. The CDR3 extends over 16 amino acids. The germline gives CDR1 SNHLY, CDR2 FYNNEI. The TCR was taken from a human donor with high-grade serous ovarian cancer. This chain links TRBV2 with TRBJ1-2, with D possibly TRBD1 on 5 matching bases. Sequenced: tumor tissue. As DNA, the CDR3 is TGTGCCAGCAGTGAATTTTCCTCCACCCAGGGAGGTGGCTACACCTTC. Translated: CASSEFSSTQGGGYTF.